These 16 T cell receptor beta chains share one sample of origin, sequenced in a study of T cell changes during pregnancy in multiple sclerosis. Here immunoSEQ multiplex PCR was the method, and the copy in TCRdb shows in-frame clones only, minus some. The repertoire consists of over 60,000 clones, with roughly nine tenths occurring once and the leading ten covering 2% to 3%. The sample consisted of peripheral blood, taken in the first trimester of pregnancy. All receptors come from a female donor with multiple sclerosis, enrolled in a pregnancy study.

The chain links TRBV9 to TRBJ1-3; D is possibly TRBD1 (6 bases). The V end lost 2 bases, the J end lost 4 bases, and 10 bases lay between the germline ends. Germline assignment: CDR1 SGDLS and CDR2 YYNGEE. CDR3 length: 14 residues. Here the CDR3 DNA reads TGTGCCAGCAGCGTGAACAGGGAAGGAAACACCATATATTTT. This sequence encodes CASSVNREGNTIYF.

This chain uses TRBV10-3 with TRBJ1-1; D perhaps matches TRBD1 (6 bases). This CDR3 spans 16 amino acids. The germline V gene has CDR1 ENHRY and CDR2 SYGVKD. V was pared by 3 bases and J by 5 bases, with 19 bases between. The CDR3: CAISDGLTGIGTEAFF. CDR3 nucleotides: TGTGCCATCAGTGACGGCCTAACAGGGATTGGTACTGAAGCTTTCTTT.

The chain carries TRBV6-5 and TRBJ1-1, with a tentative D call TRBD1 (6 bases). The V gene lost 4 bases and the J gene lost 2 bases, with 11 bases spanning the gap. CDR1 and CDR2 from the germline V gene are MNHEY and SVGAGI. This CDR3 comprises 14 residues. CDR3 nucleotide sequence: TGTGCCAGCAGTTCCGGGACAAAAAACACTGAAGCTTTCTTT. It codes for CASSSGTKNTEAFF.

This chain uses TRBV5-1 with TRBJ2-1; the D gene is possibly TRBD1 (6 bases). The V end lost 5 bases, the J end lost 0 bases, and 12 bases lay between the germline ends. Germline CDR1 and CDR2: SGHRS and YFSETQ. This CDR3 has 15 residues. The CDR3 DNA sequence: TGCGCCAGCAGGGTGTGGACAGACTCCTACAATGAGCAGTTCTTC. Protein product: CASRVWTDSYNEQFF. Looking up the rest from reference TRBV5-1 and TRBJ2-1 gives the full variable domain: KAGVTQTPRYLIKTRGQQVTLSCSPISGHRSVSWYQQTPGQGLQFLFEYFSETQRNKGNFPGRFSGRQFSNSRSEMNVSTLELGDSALYLCASRVWTDSYNEQFFGPGTRLTVL.

This sequence joins TRBV2 and TRBJ1-5, with 8 bases fitting TRBD1. The CDR3 is 15 amino acids. Germline lookup yields CDR1 SNHLY and CDR2 FYNNEI. V dropped 1 base and J dropped 3; count of bases not matched to a gene: 2. CDR3 sequence: CASSEVTGDNQPQHF. The CDR3 DNA reads TGTGCCAGCAGTGAAGTGACAGGGGACAATCAGCCCCAGCATTTT.

The chain links TRBV18 to TRBJ2-7, with a tentative D call TRBD1 (6 bases). Germline V lookup: CDR1 KGHSH, CDR2 LQKENI. V dropped 3 bases and J dropped 6 bases, with 15 bases sitting between them. CDR3 length equals 14 residues. CDR3 sequence: CASSPTAGAREQYF. In nucleotides, the CDR3 is TGTGCCAGCTCACCGACGGCAGGGGCTCGCGAGCAGTACTTC.

The rearrangement links TRBV29-1 to TRBJ2-1, with D possibly matching TRBD2 (5 bases). The ends were cut back, 3 bases at V and 3 bases at J, with 9 bases in the middle. The length of the CDR3 is 13 residues. CDR1 is SQVTM, CDR2 ANQGSEA, per germline. The CDR3 loop is CSVEPGIYNEQFF. As DNA, the CDR3 is TGCAGCGTTGAGCCGGGGATCTACAATGAGCAGTTCTTC.

The V and J genes are TRBV9 and TRBJ2-7; a weak D match, TRBD1 (5 bases). CDR3 length: 12 residues. Germline V gene lookup returns CDR1 SGDLS and CDR2 YYNGEE. V gave up 3 bases and J gave up 3 bases, with 7 bases separating them. CDR3 in DNA: TGTGCCAGCAGCGATGACAGCTACGAGCAGTACTTC. Encoded protein: CASSDDSYEQYF.

The rearrangement joins TRBV6-5 to TRBJ1-1; TRBD1 aligns across 9 bases. Germline assignment: CDR1 MNHEY and CDR2 SVGAGI. The CDR3 totals 12 residues. V trimming: 5 bases; J trimming: 10 bases; junction bases outside the gene matches: 5. The CDR3 DNA sequence: TGTGCCAGCAGTACCGGGACAGGGAGAGCTTTCTTT. Protein sequence: CASSTGTGRAFF.

V is TRBV27 and J is TRBJ1-5, with 8 bases aligning to TRBD1. V trimming: 5 bases; J trimming: 6 bases; junction bases outside the gene matches: 6. CDR3 length: 14 amino acids. Germline CDR1 reads MNHEY; CDR2 reads SMNVEV (reference sequence). The CDR3 protein is CASSDQGAGQPQHF. The CDR3, as DNA: TGTGCCAGCAGTGACCAGGGGGCGGGTCAGCCCCAGCATTTT.

This clone was picked up one time. A read error may account for a junction end that differs from germline. The chain joins TRBV6-5 to TRBJ2-1; D gene ambiguous. Germline V gene data show CDR1 as MNHEY and CDR2 as SVGAGI. This CDR3 comprises 13 residues. Here the CDR3 DNA reads TGTGCCACCAGTAGTCCACACCTCGATGAGCAGTTCTTC. Translation: CATSSPHLDEQFF.

The CDR3 DNA is TGCGCCAGCAGGCGACTAGCGGGGGGTTCCAGAGATACGCAGTATTTT. Residues: CASRRLAGGSRDTQYF. This chain uses TRBV4-3 with TRBJ2-3, with 13 bases aligning to TRBD2. Unmatched junction bases numbered 8, after V lost 6 bases and J lost 5 bases. Looked up from germline, CDR1 is LGHNA and CDR2 is YSLEER. The CDR3 sequence is 16 residues long.

CDR3 amino acids: CASSLHEEGGELFF. CDR3 DNA: TGTGCCAGCAGCCTCCACGAGGAGGGCGGGGAGCTGTTTTTT. The chain carries TRBV7-7 and TRBJ2-2; TRBD2 is a possible D gene (6 bases). Germline V lookup: CDR1 SSHAT, CDR2 FNYEAQ (reference sequence). This CDR3 region has 14 residues. V lost 5 bases and J lost 7, with 14 bases in between.

This clone was observed a handful of times. The V call is TRBV11-2, the J call TRBJ1-6; tentative D call: TRBD1 (5 bases). V dropped 5 bases and J dropped 10 bases, with 21 bases sitting between them. Germline assignment: CDR1 SGHAT and CDR2 FQNNGV. The CDR3 extends over 16 amino acids. Here the CDR3 DNA reads TGTGCCAGCAGCCCGGGAGGGGAAGGTTGGAACTCACCCCTCCACTTT. Its translation is CASSPGGEGWNSPLHF.

This clone came up many times. The rearrangement links TRBV19 to TRBJ1-5; TRBD1 is a possible D gene (5 bases). V lost 7 bases and J lost 2, with 21 bases in between. The germline CDR1 and CDR2 sequences are LNHDA and SQIVND (reference sequence). This CDR3 has 17 amino acids. DNA of the CDR3: TGTGCCAGTACTTTTCCCGGGGCCAGCGGGGGCAATCAGCCCCAGCATTTT. Protein: CASTFPGASGGNQPQHF.

The chain is built from TRBV10-3 and TRBJ2-3; 8 bases agree with TRBD2. V shed 7 bases, J shed 4 bases, and the junction held 10 bases outside the gene matches. Germline assignment: CDR1 ENHRY and CDR2 SYGVKD. CDR3 length equals 15 residues. The CDR3 DNA reads TGTGCCATCACGGACGCGGGAGGTCTCTCAGATACGCAGTATTTT. Protein: CAITDAGGLSDTQYF.